The 9 T cell receptor beta chains presented below share a single source sample, sequenced in a study of cytomegalovirus exposure and HLA in healthy donors. A multiplex PCR was run with 60 Vbeta primers and 13 Jbeta primers. TCRdb keeps only in-frame clones here, not all; method: immunoSEQ multiplex PCR. This sample has about 200,000 clones, with roughly three quarters found just once. The specimen was PBMCs. The receptors stem from a male donor in good health and CMV-seropositive.

CDR3 sequence (DNA): TGTGCCAGCAGCCGACAGAATGAAAAACTGTTTTTT. Translation gives CASSRQNEKLFF. This chain links TRBV7-2 with TRBJ1-4; possible D gene TRBD1, 5 bases. The CDR3 runs 12 residues. Trimming pared 5 bases from V and 5 bases from J, leaving 6 bases between. Germline-derived CDR1 and CDR2 are SGHTA and FQGNSA.

V is TRBV5-1 and J is TRBJ2-1; 14 bases agree with TRBD2. Trimming removed 0 bases from V and 5 bases from J; junction bases left unmatched: 7. The CDR3 contains 18 residues. Germline V lookup: CDR1 SGHRS, CDR2 YFSETQ. Here the CDR3 DNA reads TGCGCCAGCAGCTTGGGTGGGACTAGCGGGAGAAGGGACAATGAGCAGTTCTTC. This codes for CASSLGGTSGRRDNEQFF.

This chain joins TRBV6-1 and TRBJ1-5; D perhaps matches TRBD1 (5 bases). CDR3 length equals 14 residues. Germline-derived CDR1 and CDR2 are MNHNS and SASEGT. V was pared by 9 bases and J by 0 bases, with 12 bases between. The CDR3 DNA follows: TGTGCCAGTTTGGGACTGACTAGCAATCAGCCCCAGCATTTT. This codes for CASLGLTSNQPQHF.

This clone was counted a single time. The CDR3 spells CASSPDQRNQPQHF. The DNA of the CDR3 is TGCGCCAGCAGCCCCGATCAGCGAAATCAGCCCCAGCATTTT. The gene calls are TRBV5-1 and TRBJ1-5; D gene uncertain. The CDR3 is made up of 14 amino acids. CDR1 and CDR2 from the germline V gene are SGHRS and YFSETQ. V gave up 4 bases and J gave up 4 bases, with 12 bases separating them. Using reference TRBV5-1 and TRBJ1-5 for the parts outside the CDR3, the full variable domain is KAGVTQTPRYLIKTRGQQVTLSCSPISGHRSVSWYQQTPGQGLQFLFEYFSETQRNKGNFPGRFSGRQFSNSRSEMNVSTLELGDSALYLCASSPDQRNQPQHFGDGTRLSIL.

This clone was seen a single time. The chain uses TRBV7-3 and TRBJ1-1; D gene unclear. V was trimmed by 5 bases and J by 1 base, leaving 8 bases between them. Germline V gene sequence: CDR1 SGHTA, CDR2 FQGTGA. The CDR3 spans 13 residues. CDR3 sequence (DNA): TGTGCCAGCAGCCTCTCAGAGAACACTGAAGCTTTCTTT. It codes for CASSLSENTEAFF. The full variable domain, rest sourced from reference TRBV7-3 and TRBJ1-1, is GAGVSQTPSNKVTEKGKYVELRCDPISGHTALYWYRQSLGQGPEFLIYFQGTGAADDSGLPNDRFFAVRPEGSVSTLKIQRTERGDSAVYLCASSLSENTEAFFGQGTRLTVV.

The gene calls are TRBV29-1 and TRBJ2-5; tentatively, D is TRBD2 (6 bases). V was clipped by 2 bases and J by 7 bases, with 14 bases between them. The germline gives CDR1 SQVTM, CDR2 ANQGSEA. This CDR3 is 13 amino acids long. This CDR3 is CSVERREGGTQYF. In DNA, the CDR3 is TGCAGCGTTGAAAGGCGGGAAGGAGGGACCCAGTACTTC.

The chain carries TRBV30 and TRBJ1-5; 7 nucleotides align to TRBD1. The CDR3 is 15 amino acids. Trimming at V came to 0 bases and at J to 4 bases, leaving 6 bases not matched to a gene. Germline CDR1 GTSNPN, CDR2 SVGIG (reference sequence). DNA of the CDR3: TGTGCCTGGAGTGTAGACGGCAGGGGGAATCAGCCCCAGCATTTT. Encoded protein: CAWSVDGRGNQPQHF.

V and J are TRBV7-9 and TRBJ2-2; 7 positions agree with TRBD1. J gave up 1 base and V 5 bases, and 16 bases lay outside the gene matches. Germline CDR1 and CDR2: SEHNR and FQNEAQ (reference sequence). This CDR3 spans 19 amino acids. The CDR3 loop reads CASSVGTSGGEMNTGELFF. The CDR3 region has the DNA TGTGCCAGCAGCGTAGGGACCTCAGGGGGAGAAATGAACACCGGGGAGCTGTTTTTT. The full variable domain, rest sourced from reference TRBV7-9 and TRBJ2-2, is DTGVSQNPRHKITKRGQNVTFRCDPISEHNRLYWYRQTLGQGPEFLTYFQNEAQLEKSRLLSDRFSAERPKGSFSTLEIQRTEQGDSAMYLCASSVGTSGGEMNTGELFFGEGSRLTVL.

The CDR3 region is CASSFFQQPQHF. CDR3 DNA: TGTGCCAGCAGCTTTTTTCAGCAGCCCCAGCATTTT. This sequence joins TRBV5-4 and TRBJ1-5; D uncertain. CDR3 length equals 12 residues. Germline V CDR1 and CDR2: SGHNT, YYREEE (reference sequence). Trimming shortened V by 2 bases and J by 7 bases, and 7 bases separated the two germline ends.